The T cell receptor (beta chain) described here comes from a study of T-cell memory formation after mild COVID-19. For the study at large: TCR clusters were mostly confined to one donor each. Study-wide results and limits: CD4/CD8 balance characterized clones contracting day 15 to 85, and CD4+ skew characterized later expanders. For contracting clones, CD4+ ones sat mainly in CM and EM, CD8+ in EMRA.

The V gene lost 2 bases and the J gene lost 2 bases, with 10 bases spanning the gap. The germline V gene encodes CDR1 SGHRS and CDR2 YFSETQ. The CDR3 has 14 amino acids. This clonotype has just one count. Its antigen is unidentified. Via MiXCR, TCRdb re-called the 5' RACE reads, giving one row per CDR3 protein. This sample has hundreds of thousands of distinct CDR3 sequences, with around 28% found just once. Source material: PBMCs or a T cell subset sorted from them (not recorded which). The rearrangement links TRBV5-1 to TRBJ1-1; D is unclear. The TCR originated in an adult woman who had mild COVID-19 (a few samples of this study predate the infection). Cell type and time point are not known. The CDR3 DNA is TGCGCCAGCAGCTTTCAGGAGTCTAACACTGAAGCTTTCTTT. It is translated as CASSFQESNTEAFF.